Listed below are T cell receptor beta chains from one sample, sequenced in a study of cytomegalovirus exposure and HLA in healthy donors. TCRdb's table, derived via immunoSEQ multiplex PCR, lists solely in-frame clones and lacks some. The repertoire holds roughly 160,000 clones, around 85% seen once, with about 10% in the top ten. The sample comprised PBMCs. The receptors here all came from a man younger than 30 in good health and CMV-seropositive. Each CDR3 is given with its conserved first and last residue. Fields, in order: J gene, D gene, V gene, clone size, CDR3 DNA, CDR3 protein. D genes are given only for firm matches. For some rows the clone size is stated as once, few or many, or as a class when expanded; others skip it.

>TRBJ2-7|-|TRBV6-1|-
TGTGCCAGCACCCGGGGGTCGCCCTACGAGCAGTACTTC
CASTRGSPYEQYF
>TRBJ2-5|-|TRBV10-2|-
TGCGCCAGCAGTGGGTGGGCATTTCCGGGACTCGGATTACAAGAGACCCAGTACTTC
CASSGWAFPGLGLQETQYF
>TRBJ2-3|-|TRBV30|few
TGTGCCTGGAAATCGTTGGGCCCAGATACGCAGTATTTT
CAWKSLGPDTQYF
>TRBJ2-7|-|TRBV29-1|once
TGCAGCGTTGTTCCCGGGGGGCACGAGCAGTACTTC
CSVVPGGHEQYF
>TRBJ2-7|-|TRBV4-3|medium-sized
TGCGCCAGCAGCCATCTCCGAATGACAGGACCTCAAGGGCAGTACTTC
CASSHLRMTGPQGQYF
>TRBJ2-7|TRBD1|TRBV19|-
TGTGCCAGTAGTATCCAGGCACAGGGGGCTTACTACGAGCAGTACTTC
CASSIQAQGAYYEQYF
>TRBJ1-1|-|TRBV6-6|few
TGTGCCAGCAGTTACGCGAGCACTGAAGCTTTCTTT
CASSYASTEAFF
>TRBJ2-7|-|TRBV7-2|-
TGTGCCAGCAGCTTACCGGAAACTAGAATTCTCGTTGCCGAGCAGTACTTC
CASSLPETRILVAEQYF
>TRBJ2-3|TRBD2|TRBV9|-
TGTGCCAGCAGTCGTCCAGGCGGGGGGGCGTCAGATACGCAGTATTTT
CASSRPGGGASDTQYF
>TRBJ1-2|TRBD1|TRBV5-6|once
TGTGCCAGCCGACGGCCGGGACAGGGCTCAAACTATGGCTACACCTTC
CASRRPGQGSNYGYTF
>TRBJ2-7|TRBD1|TRBV5-1|-
TGCGCCAGCAGCCCGACAGGGATGGTGACCTACGAGCAGTACTTC
CASSPTGMVTYEQYF
>TRBJ1-1|-|TRBV18|-
TGTGCCAGCTCACTAAAAACCTACGGGAGCCTGGGGACTGAAGCTTTCTTT
CASSLKTYGSLGTEAFF
>TRBJ1-4|-|TRBV5-1|-
TGCGCCAGCAGCTTGCTTGAGGCAACTAATGAAAAACTGTTTTTT
CASSLLEATNEKLFF
>TRBJ1-1|-|TRBV19|-
TGTGCCAGTAGTATTCCGGTATCGAACACTGAAGCTTTCTTT
CASSIPVSNTEAFF
>TRBJ1-1|TRBD1|TRBV18|few
TGTGCCAGCTCACGGGACAGGGATGAAGCTTTCTTT
CASSRDRDEAFF
>TRBJ2-2|TRBD1|TRBV2|-
TGTGCCAGCAACATGGACAGGGTAGGGGAGCTGTTTTTT
CASNMDRVGELFF
>TRBJ1-6|TRBD1|TRBV6-1|-
TGTGCCAGCAGTGAAGCTCATTTCATGGGACAGGGAGGATCACCCCTCCACTTT
CASSEAHFMGQGGSPLHF
>TRBJ1-1|-|TRBV19|-
TGTGCCAGTAGTTCCTCACACGTAATGAACACTGAAGCTTTCTTT
CASSSSHVMNTEAFF
>TRBJ2-3|-|TRBV27|-
TGTGCCAGCAGTTTAACAGGGATGATGAGCACAGATACGCAGTATTTT
CASSLTGMMSTDTQYF
>TRBJ2-2|TRBD1|TRBV2|-
TGTGCCAGCAGTGGCCGGGACAGGGACGCGGGGGAGCTGTTTTTT
CASSGRDRDAGELFF
>TRBJ2-3|-|TRBV4-2|-
TGTGCCAGCAGCCAATTAGAGTTCGGCACAGATACGCAGTATTTT
CASSQLEFGTDTQYF
>TRBJ2-5|TRBD2|TRBV5-1|-
TGCGCCAGCAGATCCCTCGCGGGGGGGACCCAAGAGACCCAGTACTTC
CASRSLAGGTQETQYF
>TRBJ2-3|-|TRBV9|-
TGTGCCAGCAGCGTAGTCTACGCAGATACGCAGTATTTT
CASSVVYADTQYF
>TRBJ1-6|-|TRBV2|-
TGTGCCAGCAGTGAATCACACAGCTCCTATAATTCACCCCTCCACTTT
CASSESHSSYNSPLHF
>TRBJ1-5|TRBD1|TRBV28|once
TGTGCCAGCAGTTTTTGGGCGAGGGGACAGGTAGATCAGCCCCAGCATTTT
CASSFWARGQVDQPQHF
>TRBJ1-2|-|TRBV7-9|-
TGTGCCAGCAGCTCGCCGGGAAGAGCCAACTTC
CASSSPGRANF
>TRBJ1-6|TRBD1|TRBV6-6|few
TGTGCCAGCAGTAGGACAGGGGATCGGTATAATTCACCCCTCCACTTT
CASSRTGDRYNSPLHF
>TRBJ2-2|TRBD2|TRBV9|-
TGTGCCAGCAGCGAACTAGCGGGGACCACCTACGGGGAGCTGTTTTTT
CASSELAGTTYGELFF
>TRBJ2-3|-|TRBV18|-
TGTGCCAGCTCACCCCCGGGCGGGCGCACAGATACGCAGTATTTT
CASSPPGGRTDTQYF
>TRBJ2-7|-|TRBV7-6|-
TGTGCCAGCAGCTTCAATGTAGGGGGTCCCGGCTACGAGCAGTACTTC
CASSFNVGGPGYEQYF
>TRBJ2-1|TRBD1|TRBV9|-
TGTGCCAGCAGCGACCGCGTCCGGCCAGACAGGGGGAGCTCCTACAATGAGCAGTTCTTC
CASSDRVRPDRGSSYNEQFF
>TRBJ1-1|-|TRBV9|-
TGTGCCAGCAGCTCACGGCTAGGAGCTTTCTTT
CASSSRLGAFF
>TRBJ2-1|TRBD2|TRBV5-1|once
TGCGCCAGCAGCTTCTGGGGGGCGGGGGGGACCAATGAGCAGTTCTTC
CASSFWGAGGTNEQFF
>TRBJ2-1|TRBD2|TRBV14|once
TGTGCCAGCAGCCAAGATGTAGGCGGGGGGCAGTTCTTC
CASSQDVGGGQFF
>TRBJ2-1|-|TRBV7-2|-
TGTGCCAGCAGCTTCGGGATCACCTACAATGAGCAGTTCTTC
CASSFGITYNEQFF
>TRBJ2-7|TRBD1|TRBV6-5|-
TGTGCCAGCAGTTACTCCGACAGGGGGCACGAGCAGTACTTC
CASSYSDRGHEQYF
>TRBJ2-3|TRBD2|TRBV5-1|once
TGCGCCAGCAGCTTGATCACTAGCGGGGGGGCCTTAGATACGCAGTATTTT
CASSLITSGGALDTQYF
>TRBJ2-7|TRBD1|TRBV4-3|-
TGCGCCAGCAGCCCCAGACAGGGGCTCTACGAGCAGTACTTC
CASSPRQGLYEQYF
>TRBJ2-7|TRBD1|TRBV6-5|few
TGTGCCAGCAGTGAGACAGGGAAACCCTACGAGCAGTACTTC
CASSETGKPYEQYF
>TRBJ2-3|-|TRBV20-1|-
TGCAGTGCCTTGGCCCCACATACGCAGTATTTT
CSALAPHTQYF
>TRBJ2-5|TRBD1|TRBV5-4|-
TGTGCCAGCAGCTCTAAAGGGGGCGCAGAGACCCAGTACTTC
CASSSKGGAETQYF
>TRBJ2-7|TRBD1|TRBV6-1|-
TGTGCCAGCAGTGAAGTGGGACAGGGCTCCTACGAGCAGTACTTC
CASSEVGQGSYEQYF
>TRBJ1-2|TRBD1|TRBV28|-
TGTGCCATACCGGGACAGGGGGCGAATGGCTACACCTTC
CAIPGQGANGYTF
>TRBJ2-5|TRBD2|TRBV19|-
TGTGCCAGTACTCCCGCGGGGGGTCAAGAGACCCAGTACTTC
CASTPAGGQETQYF
>TRBJ1-1|TRBD1|TRBV7-9|few
TGTGCCAGCAGCTGGACAGGGTCTGAAGCTTTCTTT
CASSWTGSEAFF
>TRBJ1-2|TRBD1|TRBV2|-
TGTGCCAGCAGTGCAAACTTAAGGACAGGGCTGGAAGGCTACACCTTC
CASSANLRTGLEGYTF
>TRBJ2-7|TRBD1|TRBV7-9|-
TGTGCCAGCAGCTCACCGGGACAGCCCTCGGGTTACTTC
CASSSPGQPSGYF
>TRBJ2-7|-|TRBV9|-
TGTGCCAGCAGCGTAGCTGCAGGGTTTTTCTACGAGCAGTACTTC
CASSVAAGFFYEQYF
>TRBJ2-1|TRBD1|TRBV12-5|-
TGTGCTAGTGGCAGGACGGGACAGGTTTTCTACAATGAGCAGTTCTTC
CASGRTGQVFYNEQFF
>TRBJ1-2|TRBD1|TRBV6-6|-
TGTGCCAGCAGTTACCAAGCCGGGACAGACTATGGCTACACCTTC
CASSYQAGTDYGYTF
>TRBJ2-7|-|TRBV2|-
TGTGCCAGCAACGGTATCGGTTCCTACGAGCAGTACTTC
CASNGIGSYEQYF
>TRBJ1-5|TRBD1|TRBV10-2|-
TGCGCCAGCAGTGAGAGGACAGGGAATCAGCCCCAGCATTTT
CASSERTGNQPQHF
>TRBJ1-3|-|TRBV15|-
TGTGCCACCAGCAGAGATGAGGGAGTGGGAAACACCATATATTTT
CATSRDEGVGNTIYF
>TRBJ2-2|-|TRBV7-2|-
TGTGCCAGCACCAGGGGACCCGGGGAGCTGTTTTTT
CASTRGPGELFF
>TRBJ2-7|-|TRBV7-3|-
TGTGCCAGCAGCTTATACCCCGGACAGGGAGGGTACGAGCAGTACTTC
CASSLYPGQGGYEQYF
>TRBJ2-7|-|TRBV4-1|few
TGCGCCAGCAGCCAAGACGGGGGCGAGCAGTACTTC
CASSQDGGEQYF
>TRBJ2-7|TRBD2|TRBV7-9|-
TGTGCCAGCAGCTTTAGCCGGGCAGCGGGGCACTCCTACGAGCAGTACTTC
CASSFSRAAGHSYEQYF
>TRBJ2-7|TRBD2|TRBV5-4|-
TGTGCCAGCAGCTTACCGGGGGGGCTCTACGAGCAGTACTTC
CASSLPGGLYEQYF
>TRBJ2-1|TRBD2|TRBV6-5|-
TGTGCCAGCAGGCCCAGCGGGGGAGGATACAATGAGCAGTTCTTC
CASRPSGGGYNEQFF